The rows below give T cell receptor beta chains drawn from one sample of a study of T cell responses to AZD1222 COVID-19 vaccine. Data came from immunoSEQ multiplex PCR; TCRdb stores just in-frame clones and leaves some out. Of over 130,000 clones in the sample, approximately 90% were seen once. The sequenced sample was peripheral blood, obtained 28 days after the second AZD1222 dose. Source of these receptors: an adult who received the AZD1222 COVID-19 vaccine. The CDR3 runs from the conserved cysteine through the conserved F or W. Each record gives: J gene, D gene, V gene, clone size, CDR3 DNA, CDR3 protein. A D gene is named only where the DNA matches it firmly. Clone size appears in some rows only: once, few, many, or a class for an expanded clone.

j_gene: TRBJ1-5
d_gene: -
v_gene: TRBV2
abundance: -
CDR3nt: TGTGCCAGCAGTGAAGAGGGCCGAGGGCCCCAGCATTTT
CDR3aa: CASSEEGRGPQHF

j_gene: TRBJ1-1
d_gene: -
v_gene: TRBV6-2/TRBV6-3
abundance: -
CDR3nt: TGTGCCAGCAGCCGAGGACAGATGGCGGAAGCTTTCTTT
CDR3aa: CASSRGQMAEAFF

j_gene: TRBJ2-5
d_gene: TRBD1
v_gene: TRBV5-1
abundance: -
CDR3nt: TGCGCCAGCAGCTCGATGACAGGGGGAGAGACCCAGTACTTC
CDR3aa: CASSSMTGGETQYF

j_gene: TRBJ2-2
d_gene: TRBD2
v_gene: TRBV4-2
abundance: -
CDR3nt: TGTGCCAGCAGTGGACTAGCGCAGAACACCGGGGAGCTGTTTTTT
CDR3aa: CASSGLAQNTGELFF

j_gene: TRBJ1-2
d_gene: -
v_gene: TRBV29-1
abundance: -
CDR3nt: TGCAGCGTGGGTCCGGTCCCATCTAACTATGGCTACACCTTC
CDR3aa: CSVGPVPSNYGYTF

j_gene: TRBJ1-2
d_gene: -
v_gene: TRBV5-1
abundance: -
CDR3nt: TGCGCCAGCACATACGGGGACACTTCGATTTATGGCTACACCTTC
CDR3aa: CASTYGDTSIYGYTF

j_gene: TRBJ2-3
d_gene: -
v_gene: TRBV3-1/TRBV3-2
abundance: -
CDR3nt: TGTGCCAGCAGCACCCGCTCCGGGATTACGCAGTATTTT
CDR3aa: CASSTRSGITQYF

j_gene: TRBJ1-2
d_gene: -
v_gene: TRBV5-1
abundance: few
CDR3nt: TGCGCCAGCAGCTTGATCGGCAGGGTTAGTACTAGGAATGGCTACACCTTC
CDR3aa: CASSLIGRVSTRNGYTF

j_gene: TRBJ2-2
d_gene: -
v_gene: TRBV19
abundance: -
CDR3nt: TGTGCCAGTAGTATATTGGCCGGGGAGCTGTTTTTT
CDR3aa: CASSILAGELFF

j_gene: TRBJ2-1
d_gene: TRBD2
v_gene: TRBV30
abundance: -
CDR3nt: TGTGCCTGGGTTGGGACTAGCGGGGGGGATGAGCAGTTCTTC
CDR3aa: CAWVGTSGGDEQFF

j_gene: TRBJ1-1
d_gene: -
v_gene: TRBV24-1
abundance: few
CDR3nt: TGTGCCACCAGACCTAAACAGGGCACTGAAGCTTTCTTT
CDR3aa: CATRPKQGTEAFF

j_gene: TRBJ2-3
d_gene: -
v_gene: TRBV9
abundance: -
CDR3nt: TGTGCCAGCAGCGTAGTCGGCAGTGCAGATACGCAGTATTTT
CDR3aa: CASSVVGSADTQYF

j_gene: TRBJ1-2
d_gene: -
v_gene: TRBV12-3/TRBV12-4
abundance: few
CDR3nt: TGTGCCAGCTCACAGGGAGACTATGGCTACACCTTC
CDR3aa: CASSQGDYGYTF

j_gene: TRBJ2-1
d_gene: -
v_gene: TRBV19
abundance: -
CDR3nt: TGTGCCACCCATGAGGCGTCTAGCGTCACGGATGAGCAGTTCTTC
CDR3aa: CATHEASSVTDEQFF

j_gene: TRBJ1-2
d_gene: -
v_gene: TRBV27
abundance: -
CDR3nt: TGTGCCAGCAGTCCGGGTGGCTACACCTTC
CDR3aa: CASSPGGYTF

j_gene: TRBJ1-2
d_gene: -
v_gene: TRBV6-5
abundance: -
CDR3nt: TGTGCCAGCGCGCCTGACCGCTGGGATGGCTACACCTTC
CDR3aa: CASAPDRWDGYTF

j_gene: TRBJ1-2
d_gene: TRBD1
v_gene: TRBV7-2
abundance: -
CDR3nt: TGTGCCAGCAGCTTGGAGGGAGGACAGGCCAACTATGGCTACACCTTC
CDR3aa: CASSLEGGQANYGYTF

j_gene: TRBJ2-5
d_gene: -
v_gene: TRBV2
abundance: -
CDR3nt: TGTGCCAGCGGGCAACAAGGGAGGGAGACCCAGTACTTC
CDR3aa: CASGQQGRETQYF

j_gene: TRBJ2-3
d_gene: TRBD1
v_gene: TRBV5-1
abundance: -
CDR3nt: TGCGCCAGCAGCTTGTTGGACAGGGTCTCAGATACGCAGTATTTT
CDR3aa: CASSLLDRVSDTQYF

j_gene: TRBJ2-1
d_gene: -
v_gene: TRBV11-2
abundance: few
CDR3nt: TGTGCCAGCAGCTTAGCCGGTCCCTACAATGAGCAGTTCTTC
CDR3aa: CASSLAGPYNEQFF

j_gene: TRBJ2-7
d_gene: -
v_gene: TRBV3-1/TRBV3-2
abundance: -
CDR3nt: TGTGCCAGCAGCCAAGGGTTGAACTCCGGTTTGAAAGAGCAGTACTTC
CDR3aa: CASSQGLNSGLKEQYF

j_gene: TRBJ1-5
d_gene: TRBD1
v_gene: TRBV3-1/TRBV3-2
abundance: -
CDR3nt: TGTGCCAGCAGCCAAGCGGCAGCAGGGGGCGAACAGCCCCAGCATTTT
CDR3aa: CASSQAAAGGEQPQHF

j_gene: TRBJ1-2
d_gene: TRBD1
v_gene: TRBV7-2
abundance: few
CDR3nt: TGTGCCAGCAGCCCGGACAGGCCCCCGCTCACCTTC
CDR3aa: CASSPDRPPLTF

j_gene: TRBJ2-5
d_gene: -
v_gene: TRBV2
abundance: -
CDR3nt: TGTGCCAGCAGCGAGGGGCAAGAGACCCAGTACTTC
CDR3aa: CASSEGQETQYF

j_gene: TRBJ1-2
d_gene: TRBD1
v_gene: TRBV5-4
abundance: -
CDR3nt: TGTGCCAGCACGCCGGGACAGGGAACAGGGTATGGCTACACCTTC
CDR3aa: CASTPGQGTGYGYTF

j_gene: TRBJ2-5
d_gene: -
v_gene: TRBV7-9
abundance: -
CDR3nt: TGTGCCAGCAGCGTCATAGGTCAAGAGACCCAGTACTTC
CDR3aa: CASSVIGQETQYF

j_gene: TRBJ1-2
d_gene: -
v_gene: TRBV20-1
abundance: -
CDR3nt: TGCAGTGCTTCGACCAACTATGGCTACACCTTC
CDR3aa: CSASTNYGYTF

j_gene: TRBJ1-4
d_gene: -
v_gene: TRBV29-1
abundance: -
CDR3nt: TGCAGCGTTGAGGGGCGGGAGGGTCCAACTAATGAAAAACTGTTTTTT
CDR3aa: CSVEGREGPTNEKLFF

j_gene: TRBJ1-2
d_gene: -
v_gene: TRBV12-3/TRBV12-4
abundance: -
CDR3nt: TGTGCCAGCAGTTTGGCCAGGCCCGGTGGCTACACCTTC
CDR3aa: CASSLARPGGYTF

j_gene: TRBJ1-5
d_gene: -
v_gene: TRBV7-8
abundance: -
CDR3nt: TGTGCCAGCAGCTCAAGACATAGAGATCAGCCCCAGCATTTT
CDR3aa: CASSSRHRDQPQHF

j_gene: TRBJ2-7
d_gene: -
v_gene: TRBV7-9
abundance: -
CDR3nt: TGTGCCAGCAGCTCAAGGACGGGGAGGTACGAGCAGTACTTC
CDR3aa: CASSSRTGRYEQYF

j_gene: TRBJ1-5
d_gene: -
v_gene: TRBV2
abundance: -
CDR3nt: TGTGCCAGCAGCGCCGGGGCTAATCAGCCCCAGCATTTT
CDR3aa: CASSAGANQPQHF

j_gene: TRBJ2-1
d_gene: TRBD1
v_gene: TRBV5-1
abundance: -
CDR3nt: TGCGCCAGCAGGGATACAGGGGGGACGAATGAGCAGTTCTTC
CDR3aa: CASRDTGGTNEQFF

j_gene: TRBJ2-1
d_gene: -
v_gene: TRBV7-3
abundance: -
CDR3nt: TGTGCCAGCAGCAGGAGAGGCAATGAGCAGTTCTTC
CDR3aa: CASSRRGNEQFF

j_gene: TRBJ2-2
d_gene: -
v_gene: TRBV7-3
abundance: -
CDR3nt: TGTGCCAGCAGCTCGGACAGCACCGGGGAGCTGTTTTTT
CDR3aa: CASSSDSTGELFF

j_gene: TRBJ1-6
d_gene: -
v_gene: TRBV28
abundance: -
CDR3nt: TGTGCCAGCGGGTTACGGGCCAGCCGTCATTCACCCCTCCACTTT
CDR3aa: CASGLRASRHSPLHF

j_gene: TRBJ2-2
d_gene: -
v_gene: TRBV7-2
abundance: -
CDR3nt: TGTGCCAGCAGCTTAGCCAGGGGTCGGACCGGGGAGCTGTTTTTT
CDR3aa: CASSLARGRTGELFF

j_gene: TRBJ2-7
d_gene: -
v_gene: TRBV19
abundance: -
CDR3nt: TGTGCCAGTAGTATCGCCCGGAGCTACGAGCAGTACTTC
CDR3aa: CASSIARSYEQYF

j_gene: TRBJ2-7
d_gene: TRBD1
v_gene: TRBV5-1
abundance: -
CDR3nt: TGCGCCAGCAGCAACGAACCGGGACAGATATACGAGCAGTACTTC
CDR3aa: CASSNEPGQIYEQYF

j_gene: TRBJ2-1
d_gene: TRBD2
v_gene: TRBV11-2
abundance: -
CDR3nt: TGTGCCAGCAGCCCCCTCGCGCGGGGGGGCCGCTATGAGCAGTTCTTC
CDR3aa: CASSPLARGGRYEQFF

j_gene: TRBJ1-2
d_gene: -
v_gene: TRBV3-1/TRBV3-2
abundance: -
CDR3nt: TGTGCCAGCAGCCAAGCGTGGGAGATTCATGGCTACACCTTC
CDR3aa: CASSQAWEIHGYTF

j_gene: TRBJ2-7
d_gene: -
v_gene: TRBV4-1
abundance: -
CDR3nt: TGCGCCAGCAGCCAAGACCGGATTCGCTACGAGCAGTACTTC
CDR3aa: CASSQDRIRYEQYF

j_gene: TRBJ2-5
d_gene: -
v_gene: TRBV2
abundance: -
CDR3nt: TGTGCCAGCTGTACGTTGGGCCAAGAGACCCAGTACTTC
CDR3aa: CASCTLGQETQYF

j_gene: TRBJ1-1
d_gene: TRBD1
v_gene: TRBV3-1/TRBV3-2
abundance: once
CDR3nt: TGTGCCAGCAGCCTTTGGACAGGGGACACTGAAGCTTTCTTT
CDR3aa: CASSLWTGDTEAFF

j_gene: TRBJ2-3
d_gene: TRBD2
v_gene: TRBV10-3
abundance: -
CDR3nt: TGTGCCATCACCCCAAAGCGGGGGCTAGATACGCAGTATTTT
CDR3aa: CAITPKRGLDTQYF

j_gene: TRBJ1-4
d_gene: -
v_gene: TRBV2
abundance: -
CDR3nt: TGTGCCAGCAACCGGATAGGTGAAAAACTGTTTTTT
CDR3aa: CASNRIGEKLFF

j_gene: TRBJ1-1
d_gene: TRBD1
v_gene: TRBV7-9
abundance: -
CDR3nt: TGTGCCAGCAGTCCTAACCCTCCGGGACAGAAAGCTTTCTTT
CDR3aa: CASSPNPPGQKAFF

j_gene: TRBJ1-1
d_gene: TRBD1
v_gene: TRBV19
abundance: -
CDR3nt: TGTGCCAGTACTCTCTCCGGGACAGGGTATGGAACTGAAGCTTTCTTT
CDR3aa: CASTLSGTGYGTEAFF